These 19 T cell receptor beta chains were sequenced from one sample in a study of cytomegalovirus exposure and HLA in healthy donors. PCR used 60 Vbeta primers and 13 Jbeta primers. Measured with immunoSEQ multiplex PCR; TCRdb has only the in-frame clones, and not every one. The table has roughly 160,000 clones, approximately 78% seen once; the top ten hold 2.4%. Sequenced sample: PBMCs. The receptors were gathered from a male donor in good health and CMV-seronegative.

The CDR3 loop reads CASSVGHQVTYEQYF. DNA of the CDR3: TGTGCCAGCAGCGTAGGGCATCAAGTAACCTACGAGCAGTACTTC. The chain employs TRBV9 and TRBJ2-7, with D unresolved. V was shortened by 0 bases and J by 2 bases, with 12 bases between the two germline ends. The CDR3 extends over 15 amino acids. Germline CDR1 and CDR2: SGDLS and YYNGEE.

Points on this clone: An end of the junction differs from the germline gene, which may be a read error. The gene calls are TRBV19 and TRBJ2-7; 9 bases line up with TRBD1. Germline values: CDR1 LNHDA, CDR2 SQIVND (reference sequence). This CDR3 spans 14 amino acids. CDR3 sequence reads: CASSIGRDGTGRVF. CDR3 coding DNA: TGTGCCAGTAGTATAGGGCGGGACGGGACAGGGCGCGTCTTC.

The rearrangement uses TRBV5-1 and TRBJ2-5; a weak D match, TRBD2 (7 bases). Germline CDR1 and CDR2: SGHRS and YFSETQ. This CDR3 is 16 amino acids long. Trimming took off 4 bases at V and 1 base at J, with 17 bases between the two ends. CDR3 sequence: CASSPAGGGLQETQYF. Written as DNA, the CDR3 is TGCGCCAGCAGCCCGGCTGGGGGGGGCCTCCAAGAGACCCAGTACTTC.

The V call is TRBV4-2, the J call TRBJ1-2; 8 nucleotides match TRBD1. The CDR3 spans 16 residues. Germline-derived CDR1 and CDR2 are LGHNA and YNFKEQ. V shed 0 bases, J shed 8 bases, and the junction held 11 bases outside the gene matches. The CDR3 coding sequence is TGTGCCAGCAGCCAAGATGGTCGTCGACAGGGGACGGGCTACACCTTC. Translated: CASSQDGRRQGTGYTF.

The chain couples TRBV5-1 to TRBJ2-7; 8 bases match TRBD2. The CDR3 covers 16 residues. Trimming took 0 bases from V and 1 from J; bases not matched to a gene: 6. The V gene's germline CDR1 is SGHRS and CDR2 YFSETQ. CDR3 nucleotides: TGCGCCAGCAGCTTGGCGGAAACTAGCGGTTCCTACGAGCAGTACTTC. Residues: CASSLAETSGSYEQYF.

The chain couples TRBV18 to TRBJ2-3; TRBD1 agrees at 11 bases. The V gene's germline CDR1 is KGHSH and CDR2 LQKENI. This CDR3 spans 15 amino acids. Trimming removed 5 bases from V and 1 base from J; junction bases left unmatched: 2. This CDR3 reads CASSGQGAGTDTQYF. CDR3 coding DNA: TGTGCCAGCTCAGGACAGGGGGCTGGCACAGATACGCAGTATTTT.

This clone showed up just a few times. The chain carries TRBV7-8 and TRBJ2-5; TRBD1 matches 10 bases. This CDR3 spans 15 amino acids. Germline V gene lookup returns CDR1 SGHVS and CDR2 FQNEAQ. J lost 4 bases, V lost 4 bases, and 6 bases had no gene match. The DNA for the CDR3 is TGTGCCAGCAGCTCCGGGACAGGGGAAAGAGAGACCCAGTACTTC. Amino acids: CASSSGTGERETQYF.

This clone was observed once. CDR3 protein: CASSYGGGGFTDTQYF. The CDR3 nucleotides are TGTGCCAGCAGTTACGGGGGTGGGGGCTTCACAGATACGCAGTATTTT. The V call is TRBV6-5, the J call TRBJ2-3; TRBD1 might be the D (6 bases). The V gene lost 2 bases and the J gene lost 2 bases, with 14 bases spanning the gap. Germline CDR1 reads MNHEY; CDR2 reads SVGAGI. This CDR3 spans 16 amino acids.

This chain connects TRBV19 to TRBJ1-1; 7 positions agree with TRBD1. Trimming at V came to 7 bases and at J to 0 bases, leaving 8 bases not matched to a gene. In germline, CDR1 is LNHDA, CDR2 SQIVND (reference sequence). The CDR3 extends over 15 amino acids. The DNA of the CDR3 is TGTGCCAGTACCAGGGACAGATTCATGAACACTGAAGCTTTCTTT. The encoded protein is CASTRDRFMNTEAFF.

This chain uses TRBV5-1 with TRBJ2-6; D remains ambiguous. There are 18 residues in the CDR3. Deletions cut 0 bases from V and 0 bases from J, with 13 bases between. Germline CDR1 reads SGHRS; CDR2 reads YFSETQ. The CDR3 spells CASSLAWSFSSGANVLTF. In nucleotides, the CDR3 is TGCGCCAGCAGCTTGGCATGGTCGTTCAGCTCTGGGGCCAACGTCCTGACTTTC. Drawing the rest from reference TRBV5-1 and TRBJ2-6, the complete variable domain is KAGVTQTPRYLIKTRGQQVTLSCSPISGHRSVSWYQQTPGQGLQFLFEYFSETQRNKGNFPGRFSGRQFSNSRSEMNVSTLELGDSALYLCASSLAWSFSSGANVLTFGAGSRLTVL.

This sequence joins TRBV30 and TRBJ1-5, with a tentative D call TRBD1 (6 bases). Trimming took 0 bases from V and 7 from J, leaving 10 bases between them. CDR3 length: 13 amino acids. CDR1 and CDR2 (germline): GTSNPN, SVGIG (reference sequence). This CDR3 reads CAWSVSQGQPQHF. The CDR3 coding sequence is TGTGCCTGGAGTGTATCCCAGGGGCAGCCCCAGCATTTT.

The chain couples TRBV27 to TRBJ2-2, with D unresolved. CDR1 MNHEY and CDR2 SMNVEV come from the germline V gene (reference sequence). The CDR3 has 14 residues. V was trimmed by 7 bases and J by 0 bases, leaving 9 bases between them. The CDR3 DNA sequence: TGTGCCAGCATGAAGAGTGCGAACACCGGGGAGCTGTTTTTT. As protein: CASMKSANTGELFF.

The rearrangement links TRBV2 to TRBJ2-1, with 8 positions matching TRBD1. This CDR3 has 18 residues. J lost 7 bases, V lost 3 bases, and 17 bases had no gene match. Germline-derived CDR1 and CDR2 are SNHLY and FYNNEI. The CDR3 here is CASSDIKSPGTGHNEQFF. For the CDR3, the DNA is TGTGCCAGCAGTGATATTAAAAGTCCTGGGACAGGACATAATGAGCAGTTCTTC. The full variable domain, completed using reference TRBV2 and TRBJ2-1, is EPEVTQTPSHQVTQMGQEVILRCVPISNHLYFYWYRQILGQKVEFLVSFYNNEISEKSEIFDDQFSVERPDGSNFTLKIRSTKLEDSAMYFCASSDIKSPGTGHNEQFFGPGTRLTVL.

The DNA of the CDR3 is TGTGCCAGCAGAGTCACAGGGCGCGGTAGCAATCAGCCCCAGCATTTT. Its translation is CASRVTGRGSNQPQHF. This sequence joins TRBV28 and TRBJ1-5; tentative D call: TRBD1 (6 bases). Deletions cut 6 bases from V and 0 bases from J, with 15 bases between. The CDR3 runs to 16 residues. The germline V gene encodes CDR1 MDHEN and CDR2 SYDVKM.

The chain joins TRBV7-2 to TRBJ2-7, with 9 bases aligning to TRBD1. The CDR3 is 15 residues long. V gave up 5 bases and J gave up 7 bases; unmatched junction bases: 12. CDR1 SGHTA and CDR2 FQGNSA come from the germline V gene. The CDR3 sequence: CASSDHRGRVGEQYF. CDR3 sequence (DNA): TGTGCCAGCAGCGACCACAGGGGGCGCGTCGGTGAGCAGTACTTC.

This chain's CDR3 is CASSQWRAGGRPCEAFF. The CDR3, as DNA: TGTGCCAGCAGCCAATGGCGGGCAGGGGGCCGACCATGTGAAGCTTTCTTT. The chain joins TRBV14 to TRBJ1-1; TRBD1 matches at 8 bases. CDR3 length equals 17 residues. From germline, CDR1 is SGHDN and CDR2 FVKESK. Unmatched junction bases numbered 15, after V lost 2 bases and J lost 7 bases.

The V and J genes are TRBV6-5 and TRBJ2-3, with 7 bases lining up with TRBD1. Germline V lookup: CDR1 MNHEY, CDR2 SVGAGI. The CDR3 contains 15 residues. Trimming cost V 6 bases and J 0 bases; bases outside gene matches: 6. CDR3 region: CASSPEGASTDTQYF. CDR3 DNA sequence: TGTGCCAGCAGCCCCGAGGGGGCTAGCACAGATACGCAGTATTTT.

The chain joins TRBV6-5 to TRBJ1-2; possible D gene TRBD1, 5 bases. CDR3 length: 14 residues. The germline V gene encodes CDR1 MNHEY and CDR2 SVGAGI. The germline V and J ends were trimmed by 6 bases and 4 bases, with 15 bases remaining between them. CDR3 coding DNA: TGTGCCAGCAGGAAGGCGGGACGGAGCTATGGCTACACCTTC. This gives the protein CASRKAGRSYGYTF.

The chain joins TRBV10-3 to TRBJ1-2; TRBD1 aligns across 9 bases. The CDR3 sequence is 14 residues long. The J segment lost 3 bases and the V segment lost 6 bases, leaving 5 bases of the junction unmatched. Per the germline V gene, CDR1 is ENHRY and CDR2 is SYGVKD. The CDR3 nucleotides are TGTGCCATCAGCACGGGACAGGGAGACTATGGCTACACCTTC. Its protein is CAISTGQGDYGYTF.